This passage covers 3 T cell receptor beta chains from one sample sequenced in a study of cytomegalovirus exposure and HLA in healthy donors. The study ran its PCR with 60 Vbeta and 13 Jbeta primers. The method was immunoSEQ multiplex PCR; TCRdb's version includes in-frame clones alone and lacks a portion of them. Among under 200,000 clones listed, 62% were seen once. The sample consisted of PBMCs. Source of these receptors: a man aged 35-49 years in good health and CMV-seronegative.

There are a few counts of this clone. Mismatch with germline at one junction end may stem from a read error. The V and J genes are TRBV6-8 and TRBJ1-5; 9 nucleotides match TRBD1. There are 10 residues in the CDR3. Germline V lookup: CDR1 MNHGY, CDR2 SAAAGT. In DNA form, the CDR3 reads TGTGCCAGCAGACCGGGACAGGGTTGTTTT. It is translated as CASRPGQGCF.

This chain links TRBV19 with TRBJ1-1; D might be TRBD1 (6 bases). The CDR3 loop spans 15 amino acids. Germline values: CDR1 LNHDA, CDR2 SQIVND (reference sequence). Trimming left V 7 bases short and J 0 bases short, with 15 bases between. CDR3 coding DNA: TGTGCCAGTATCCAGGACAGTCTTATGAACACTGAAGCTTTCTTT. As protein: CASIQDSLMNTEAFF.

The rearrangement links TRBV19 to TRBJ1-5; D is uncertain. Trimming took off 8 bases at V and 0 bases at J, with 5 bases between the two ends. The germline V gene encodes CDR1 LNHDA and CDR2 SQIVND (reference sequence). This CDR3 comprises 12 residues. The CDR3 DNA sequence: TGTGCCAGTTTGGCTAGCAATCAGCCCCAGCATTTT. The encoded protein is CASLASNQPQHF.